These T cell receptor beta chains were read from a single sample in a study of T cells in Graves' hyperthyroidism and ophthalmopathy. One entry per CDR3 protein, called by TCRdb with MiXCR from the multiplex PCR reads. The repertoire holds some 400,000 distinct CDR3 sequences, with about 19% as singletons. Sequencing used blood. The receptors come from a woman under 30 with Graves' hyperthyroidism. CDR3s include the opening cysteine and the closing phenylalanine or tryptophan. The D gene is left open where the match is weak. Clone size is given for some rows only: seen once, a few or many times, or a class if the clone is expanded.

>many|TRBD1|TRBV2|TRBJ2-2|14
CASSLTGETGELFF
TGTGCCAGCAGTTTAACAGGGGAAACCGGGGAGCTGTTTTTT
>many|-|TRBV4-2|TRBJ1-2|14
CASSQDEGNYGYTF
TGTGCCAGCAGCCAAGATGAGGGGAACTATGGCTACACCTTC
>many|-|TRBV27|TRBJ1-1|16
CASSLAPTGLNTEAFF
TGTGCCAGCAGCCTCGCACCGACAGGCTTGAACACTGAAGCTTTCTTT
>-|TRBD2|TRBV6-2/TRBV6-3|TRBJ2-7|15
CASSRIAGTIYEQYF
TGTGCCAGCAGTCGCATAGCGGGGACCATCTACGAGCAGTACTTC
>many|-|TRBV4-2|TRBJ2-6|17
CASSQDGSYSGTNVLTF
TGTGCCAGCAGCCAAGACGGCAGTTACTCTGGGACCAACGTCCTGACTTTC
>many|-|TRBV10-3|TRBJ1-1|13
CAILEGGSTEAFF
TGTGCCATCCTGGAGGGCGGGAGCACTGAAGCTTTCTTT
>many|TRBD1|TRBV10-2|TRBJ1-5|16
CASRPGTGLSNQPQHF
TGCGCCAGCAGACCCGGGACAGGACTTAGCAATCAGCCCCAGCATTTT
>few|-|TRBV20-1|TRBJ2-7|12
CSASGSQLEQYF
TGCAGTGCTTCAGGGTCGCAACTCGAGCAGTACTTC
>many|-|TRBV6-5|TRBJ1-2|15
CASSLTQGANYGYTF
TGTGCCAGCAGTCTAACGCAGGGTGCCAACTATGGCTACACCTTC
>many|-|TRBV11-2|TRBJ1-1|15
CASSQTLDGGMEAFF
TGTGCCAGCAGCCAAACCCTCGACGGGGGGATGGAAGCTTTCTTT
>medium-sized|-|TRBV2|TRBJ1-2|13
CASSERQVYGYTF
TGTGCCAGCAGTGAACGGCAGGTGTATGGCTACACCTTC
>many|-|TRBV18|TRBJ2-7|14
CASSPEIQGTEQYF
TGTGCCAGCTCACCCGAGATCCAGGGTACCGAGCAGTACTTC
>many|TRBD1|TRBV6-5|TRBJ1-1|14
CASRRLGTDTEAFF
TGTGCCAGCAGAAGACTTGGGACAGACACTGAAGCTTTCTTT
>many|-|TRBV9|TRBJ1-5|14
CASSANRGNQPQHF
TGTGCCAGCAGCGCCAACAGGGGCAATCAGCCCCAGCATTTT
>few|TRBD1|TRBV5-6|TRBJ2-2|15
CASSFGDRSTGELFF
TGTGCCAGCAGCTTCGGGGACAGGTCTACCGGGGAGCTGTTTTTT
>many|TRBD2|TRBV20-1|TRBJ2-7|14
CSATSRTSYYEQYF
TGCAGTGCTACGTCGAGGACTAGCTACTACGAGCAGTACTTC
>-|-|TRBV11-2|TRBJ2-7|14
CATVGIRVPYEQYF
TGTGCTACGGTGGGGATAAGGGTCCCCTACGAGCAGTACTTC
>many|-|TRBV12-3/TRBV12-4|TRBJ2-2|13
CASSFITTGELFF
TGTGCCAGCAGTTTCATCACAACCGGGGAGCTGTTTTTT
>many|-|TRBV28|TRBJ1-2|16
CASSLFRRESTYGYTF
TGTGCCAGCAGTTTATTTCGCAGGGAATCAACCTATGGCTACACCTTC
>many|TRBD2|TRBV25-1|TRBJ2-5|18
CASTRPTGGGMYQETQYF
TGTGCCAGCACCCGCCCTACTGGGGGGGGGATGTACCAAGAGACCCAGTACTTC
>many|-|TRBV30|TRBJ2-5|14
CAWGPPRAIGTQYF
TGTGCCTGGGGTCCCCCGCGAGCGATCGGGACCCAGTACTTC
>many|-|TRBV12-3/TRBV12-4|TRBJ2-7|15
CASSFWDANSYEQYF
TGTGCCAGCAGTTTTTGGGACGCGAACTCCTACGAGCAGTACTTC
>-|-|TRBV25-1|TRBJ2-7|15
CASSMSGWVSYEQYF
TGTGCCAGCAGTATGAGCGGGTGGGTCTCCTACGAGCAGTACTTC
>many|-|TRBV28|TRBJ1-3|15
CASLGSFFSGNTIYF
TGTGCCAGTCTTGGCAGTTTCTTCTCTGGAAACACCATATATTTT
>many|-|TRBV20-1|TRBJ1-1|11
CSARVGARAFF
TGCAGTGCTAGAGTTGGGGCGCGGGCTTTCTTT
>many|TRBD1|TRBV7-2|TRBJ1-1|14
CASRTGGTNTEAFF
TGTGCCAGCAGGACAGGGGGGACGAACACTGAAGCTTTCTTT
>few|-|TRBV12-3/TRBV12-4|TRBJ2-3|16
CASSLRLFGATDTQYF
TGTGCCAGCAGCCTACGACTATTCGGGGCCACAGATACGCAGTATTTT
>many|-|TRBV6-5|TRBJ1-1|17
CASSYSKQAGMNTEALF
TGTGCCAGCAGTTACTCGAAACAGGCGGGGATGAACACTGAAGCTCTCTTT
>many|-|TRBV2|TRBJ2-7|14
CASSDWDTAYEQYF
TGTGCCAGCAGTGACTGGGACACCGCCTACGAGCAGTACTTC
>many|-|TRBV6-5|TRBJ2-7|15
CASSYSYGQSYEQYF
TGTGCCAGCAGTTACTCGTATGGACAGTCCTACGAGCAGTACTTC
>-|TRBD1|TRBV2|TRBJ2-2|14
CASRGTGVAGELFF
TGTGCCAGCAGGGGGACAGGGGTCGCCGGGGAGCTGTTTTTT
>many|TRBD2|TRBV2|TRBJ2-5|16
CASSGSGGAVRGTQYF
TGTGCCAGCAGTGGTAGCGGGGGGGCCGTGAGGGGGACCCAGTACTTC
>-|TRBD1|TRBV6-1|TRBJ1-5|14
CASRETGRFQPQHF
TGTGCCAGCAGGGAGACAGGGAGGTTTCAGCCCCAGCATTTT
>many|TRBD1|TRBV6-5|TRBJ1-5|15
CASRSGTVSNQPQHF
TGTGCCAGCAGGTCCGGGACAGTCAGCAATCAGCCCCAGCATTTT
>-|TRBD1|TRBV5-1|TRBJ2-7|14
CASSSPGTGYEQYF
TGCGCCAGCAGCTCCCCCGGGACAGGCTACGAGCAGTACTTC
>-|-|TRBV2|TRBJ2-7|11
CASSAEDQQYF
TGTGCCAGCAGTGCGGAGGACCAGCAGTACTTC
>many|-|TRBV28|TRBJ1-1|17
CASSLSSPPGKDTEAFF
TGTGCCAGCAGTTTGAGTAGCCCCCCCGGGAAGGACACTGAAGCTTTCTTT
>many|-|TRBV13|TRBJ2-5|13
CASSTTGQETQYF
TGTGCCAGCAGTACGACGGGGCAAGAGACCCAGTACTTC
>-|-|TRBV7-9|TRBJ2-7|14
CASSGHQSSYEQYF
TGTGCCAGCAGCGGGCACCAATCCTCCTACGAGCAGTACTTC
>-|TRBD2|TRBV13|TRBJ2-7|18
CASSLAGLAGVQRGEQYF
TGTGCCAGCAGCTTAGCGGGACTAGCGGGGGTACAGAGGGGCGAGCAGTACTTC
>many|-|TRBV29-1|TRBJ1-5|12
CSVRAGNQPQHF
TGCAGCGTGAGGGCGGGCAATCAGCCCCAGCATTTT